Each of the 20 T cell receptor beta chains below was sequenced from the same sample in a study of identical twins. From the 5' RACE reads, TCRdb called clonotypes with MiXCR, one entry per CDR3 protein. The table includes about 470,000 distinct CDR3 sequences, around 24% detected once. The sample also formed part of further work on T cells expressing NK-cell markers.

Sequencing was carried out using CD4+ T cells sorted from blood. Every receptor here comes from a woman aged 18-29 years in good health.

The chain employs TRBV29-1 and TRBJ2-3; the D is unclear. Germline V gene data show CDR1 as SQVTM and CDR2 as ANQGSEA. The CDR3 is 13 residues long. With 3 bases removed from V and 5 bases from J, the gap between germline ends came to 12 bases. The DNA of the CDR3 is TGCAGCGTTGACCTCAAAGCAGGAGATACGCAGTATTTT. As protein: CSVDLKAGDTQYF.

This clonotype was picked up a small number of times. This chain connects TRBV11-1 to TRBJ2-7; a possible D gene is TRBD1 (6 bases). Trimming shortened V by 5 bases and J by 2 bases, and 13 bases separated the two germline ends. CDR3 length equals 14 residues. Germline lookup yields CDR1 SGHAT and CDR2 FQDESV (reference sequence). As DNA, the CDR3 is TGTGCCAGCAGCCGGACAGCCAACACCTACGAGCAGTACTTC. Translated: CASSRTANTYEQYF.

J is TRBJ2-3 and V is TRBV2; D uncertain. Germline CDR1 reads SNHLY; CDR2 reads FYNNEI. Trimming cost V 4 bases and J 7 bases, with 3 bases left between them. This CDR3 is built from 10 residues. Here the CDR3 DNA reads TGTGCCAGCAGTGTGAATACGCAGTATTTT. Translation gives CASSVNTQYF.

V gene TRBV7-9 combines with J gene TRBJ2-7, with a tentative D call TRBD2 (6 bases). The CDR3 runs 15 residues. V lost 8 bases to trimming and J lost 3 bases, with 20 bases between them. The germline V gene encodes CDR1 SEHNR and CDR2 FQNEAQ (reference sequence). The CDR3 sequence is CASGRRGTEDYEQYF. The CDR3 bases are TGTGCCAGCGGCCGGAGGGGAACTGAAGACTACGAGCAGTACTTC.

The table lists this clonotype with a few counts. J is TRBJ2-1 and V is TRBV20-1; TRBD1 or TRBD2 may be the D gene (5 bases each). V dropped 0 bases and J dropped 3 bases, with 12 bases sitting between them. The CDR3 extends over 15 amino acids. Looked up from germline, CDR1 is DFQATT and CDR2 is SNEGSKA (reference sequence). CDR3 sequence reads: CSAREAGTRYNEQFF. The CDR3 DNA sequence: TGCAGTGCTAGAGAAGCAGGGACCCGCTACAATGAGCAGTTCTTC.

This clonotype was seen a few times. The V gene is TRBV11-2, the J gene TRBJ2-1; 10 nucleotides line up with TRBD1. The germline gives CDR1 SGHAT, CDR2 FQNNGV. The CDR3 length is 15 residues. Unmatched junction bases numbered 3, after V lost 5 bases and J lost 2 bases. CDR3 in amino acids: CASSRTGGTYNEQFF. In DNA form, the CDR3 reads TGTGCCAGCAGCCGGACAGGGGGTACCTACAATGAGCAGTTCTTC.

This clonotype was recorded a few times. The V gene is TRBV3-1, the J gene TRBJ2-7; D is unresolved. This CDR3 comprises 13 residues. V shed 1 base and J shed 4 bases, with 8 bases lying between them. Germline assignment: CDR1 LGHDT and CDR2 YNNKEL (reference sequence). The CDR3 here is CASSQVFSYEQYF. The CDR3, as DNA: TGTGCCAGCAGCCAAGTATTCAGTTACGAGCAGTACTTC.

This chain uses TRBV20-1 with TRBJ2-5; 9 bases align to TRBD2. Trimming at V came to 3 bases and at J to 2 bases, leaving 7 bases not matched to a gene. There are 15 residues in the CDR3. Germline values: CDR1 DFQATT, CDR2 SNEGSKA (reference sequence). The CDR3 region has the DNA TGCAGTGCTAGGGAAGCGGGAGGCGATCAAGAGACCCAGTACTTC. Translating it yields CSAREAGGDQETQYF.

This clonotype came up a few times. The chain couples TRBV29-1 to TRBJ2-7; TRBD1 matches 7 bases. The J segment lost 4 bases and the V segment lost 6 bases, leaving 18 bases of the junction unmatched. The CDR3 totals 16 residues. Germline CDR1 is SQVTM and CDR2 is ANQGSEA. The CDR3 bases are TGCAGCGTCCAACCTCGCGCGACAGGGAACAAATACGAGCAGTACTTC. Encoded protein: CSVQPRATGNKYEQYF.

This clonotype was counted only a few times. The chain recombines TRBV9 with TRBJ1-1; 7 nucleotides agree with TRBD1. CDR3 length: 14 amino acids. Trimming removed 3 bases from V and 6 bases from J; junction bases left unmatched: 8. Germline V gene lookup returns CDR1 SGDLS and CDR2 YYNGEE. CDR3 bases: TGTGCCAGCAGCGCGGGACAGAGGGCATCTGAAGCTTTCTTT. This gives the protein CASSAGQRASEAFF.

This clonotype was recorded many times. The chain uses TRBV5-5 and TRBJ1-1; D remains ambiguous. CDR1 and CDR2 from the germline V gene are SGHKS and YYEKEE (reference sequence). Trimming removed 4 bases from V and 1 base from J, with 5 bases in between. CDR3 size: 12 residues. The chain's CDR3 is CASSHKNTEAFF. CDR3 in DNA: TGTGCCAGCAGCCACAAGAACACTGAAGCTTTCTTT.

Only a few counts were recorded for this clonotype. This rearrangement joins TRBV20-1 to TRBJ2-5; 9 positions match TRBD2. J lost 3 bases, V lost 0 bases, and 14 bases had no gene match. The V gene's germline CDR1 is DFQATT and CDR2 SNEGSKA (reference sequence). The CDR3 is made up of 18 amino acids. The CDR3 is CSARDLRGLGGREETQYF. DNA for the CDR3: TGCAGTGCTAGAGATCTGAGGGGATTGGGCGGGAGGGAAGAGACCCAGTACTTC.

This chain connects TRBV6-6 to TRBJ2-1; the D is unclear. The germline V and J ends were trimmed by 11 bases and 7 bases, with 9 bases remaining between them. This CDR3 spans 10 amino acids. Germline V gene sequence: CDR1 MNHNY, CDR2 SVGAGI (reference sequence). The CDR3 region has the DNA TGTGCCCTGGGGTCAAATGAGCAGTTCTTC. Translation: CALGSNEQFF.

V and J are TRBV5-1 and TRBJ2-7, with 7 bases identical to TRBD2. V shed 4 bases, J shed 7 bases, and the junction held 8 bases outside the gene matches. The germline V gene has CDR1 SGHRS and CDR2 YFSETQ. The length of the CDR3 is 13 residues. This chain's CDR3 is CASSPSGDGEQYF. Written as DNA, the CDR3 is TGCGCCAGCAGCCCGAGCGGGGATGGGGAGCAGTACTTC.

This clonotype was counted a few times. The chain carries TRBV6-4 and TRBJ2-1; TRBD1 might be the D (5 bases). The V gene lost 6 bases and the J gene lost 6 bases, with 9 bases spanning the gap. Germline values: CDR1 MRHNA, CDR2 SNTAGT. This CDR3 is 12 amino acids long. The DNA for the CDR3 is TGTGCCAGCAGCACAGGTATCAATGAGCAGTTCTTC. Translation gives CASSTGINEQFF.

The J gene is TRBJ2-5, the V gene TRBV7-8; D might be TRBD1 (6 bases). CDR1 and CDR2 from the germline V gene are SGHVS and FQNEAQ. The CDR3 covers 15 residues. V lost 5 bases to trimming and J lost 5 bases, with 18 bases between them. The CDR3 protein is CASSRRRTAGETQYF. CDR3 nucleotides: TGTGCCAGCAGCCGGCGAAGGACAGCAGGGGAGACCCAGTACTTC.

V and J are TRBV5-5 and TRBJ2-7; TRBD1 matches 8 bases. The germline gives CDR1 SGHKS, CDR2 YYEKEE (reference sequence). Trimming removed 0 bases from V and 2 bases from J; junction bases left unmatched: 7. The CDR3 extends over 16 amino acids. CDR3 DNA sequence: TGTGCCAGCAGCTTGGCCGGGACAGGTCGTACCTACGAGCAGTACTTC. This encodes CASSLAGTGRTYEQYF.

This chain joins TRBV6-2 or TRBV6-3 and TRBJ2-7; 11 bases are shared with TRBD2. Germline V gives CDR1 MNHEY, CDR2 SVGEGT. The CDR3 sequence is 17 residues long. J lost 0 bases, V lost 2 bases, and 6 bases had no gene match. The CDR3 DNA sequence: TGTGCCAGCAGTTACCCAGGACTAGCGGGCCGCTCCTACGAGCAGTACTTC. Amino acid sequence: CASSYPGLAGRSYEQYF.

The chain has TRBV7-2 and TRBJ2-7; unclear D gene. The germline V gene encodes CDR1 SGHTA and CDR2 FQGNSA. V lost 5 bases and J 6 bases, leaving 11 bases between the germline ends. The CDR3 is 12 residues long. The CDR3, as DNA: TGTGCCAGCAGCCAACCCAGTAGCGAGCAGTACTTC. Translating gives CASSQPSSEQYF.

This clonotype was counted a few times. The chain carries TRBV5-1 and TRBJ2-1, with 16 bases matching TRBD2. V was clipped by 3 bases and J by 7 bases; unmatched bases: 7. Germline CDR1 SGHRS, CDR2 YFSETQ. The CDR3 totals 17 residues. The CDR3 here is CASSSTGTSGGANEQFF. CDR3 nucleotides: TGCGCCAGCAGCTCAACCGGGACTAGCGGGGGGGCGAATGAGCAGTTCTTC.